This note documents a single TCR beta chain sequence. Its cognate antigen is unknown. The data were taken from a study of cytotoxic CD8 clonotypes in ibrutinib-treated CLL. Study overall: Responses comprised approximately 24 partial and 2 complete; at median about 68 months, 14 remained remitted and around twelve progressed.

The CDR3 has 15 residues. V lost 0 bases to trimming and J lost 1 base, with 12 bases between them. Per the germline V gene, CDR1 is GTSNPN and CDR2 is SVGIG (reference sequence). Clones were read by immunoSEQ multiplex PCR, and TCRdb kept only the in-frame ones, dropping some. This sample yields roughly 56,000 clones, of which approximately 75% are seen a single time; about two fifths belongs to the top ten. Study outcomes and limitations: Clonality increased at ibrutinib response, then returned toward baseline at progression. Higher circulating CD8+ T-cell counts strongly accompanied higher baseline clonality, above age-matched healthy donors.

The origin of this receptor is a human donor with chronic lymphocytic leukemia. The J gene is TRBJ1-1, the V gene TRBV30, with a weak D call TRBD1 (5 bases). The sequencing used PBMCs, collected after 12 months of ibrutinib treatment. The CDR3 sequence is CAWSVVYGGNTEAFF. As DNA, the CDR3 is TGTGCCTGGAGTGTAGTTTACGGGGGGAACACTGAAGCTTTCTTT.